Shown below are 12 T cell receptor beta chains from a single sample sequenced in a study of CD8 T cells in ankylosing spondylitis. General observations from the study: Seemingly characteristic of ankylosing spondylitis blood was a TCR beta motif consisting of 7 or 8 highly homologous variants.

What these receptors recognize is not known. Each CDR3 protein gets one entry after TCRdb re-called the 5' RACE reads with MiXCR. The repertoire holds 500,000 or so distinct CDR3 sequences, roughly 5.3% seen once, with 3% to 4% in the top ten. The sample consisted of blood, either unsorted or a sorted T cell fraction (not recorded which). The receptor set was obtained from a male donor with ankylosing spondylitis.

In its sample, this clonotype was seen a few times. This chain joins TRBV7-9 and TRBJ2-3; D may correspond to TRBD1 or TRBD2 (5 bases each). V was shortened by 11 bases and J by 8 bases, with 17 bases between the two germline ends. The CDR3 extends over 12 amino acids. Germline CDR1 is SEHNR and CDR2 is FQNEAQ (reference sequence). The DNA of the CDR3 is TGTGCCGCGGCGAGGGGAGCCGCTACGCAGTATTTT. Translated: CAAARGAATQYF. Combining the CDR3 with reference TRBV7-9 and TRBJ2-3 gives the whole variable domain DTGVSQNPRHKITKRGQNVTFRCDPISEHNRLYWYRQTLGQGPEFLTYFQNEAQLEKSRLLSDRFSAERPKGSFSTLEIQRTEQGDSAMYLCAAARGAATQYFGPGTRLTVL.

At least ten counts were recorded for this clonotype. This sequence joins TRBV5-1 and TRBJ2-7; D might be TRBD1 (5 bases). This CDR3 comprises 16 residues. Germline V gives CDR1 SGHRS, CDR2 YFSETQ. Trimming removed 4 bases at V and 0 bases at J, with 17 bases between. The CDR3 DNA is TGCGCCAGCAGCCTCACGCCCACGACAGTCTCCTACGAGCAGTACTTC. Protein product: CASSLTPTTVSYEQYF.

This clonotype was seen repeatedly, ten times or more. The V gene is TRBV6-5, the J gene TRBJ2-5; 8 bases fit TRBD2. After removal of 1 base from V and 3 bases from J, the junction contained 7 bases not matched to a gene. This CDR3 contains 16 residues. Looked up from germline, CDR1 is MNHEY and CDR2 is SVGAGI. The CDR3 coding sequence is TGTGCCAGCAGTTACTGGACGGGAGGGGGTAAAGAGACCCAGTACTTC. It yields the protein CASSYWTGGGKETQYF.

In its sample, this clonotype was seen many times. This chain links TRBV25-1 with TRBJ1-1, with 7 nucleotides matching TRBD1. Germline CDR1 is MGHDK and CDR2 is SYGVNS. V lost 0 bases to trimming and J lost 4 bases; unmatched junction nucleotides: 2. The CDR3 sequence is 14 residues long. CDR3 in amino acids: CASSEYRGVTEAFF. The CDR3 bases are TGTGCCAGCAGTGAATACAGGGGGGTCACTGAAGCTTTCTTT.

This clonotype was observed at least ten times. V is TRBV20-1 and J is TRBJ2-3; weak D call: TRBD1 (7 bases). V lost 3 bases and J lost 0, with 13 bases in between. The CDR3 runs 15 residues. Germline V CDR1 and CDR2: DFQATT, SNEGSKA (reference sequence). CDR3 loop: CSARGGQTSTDTQYF. The DNA of the CDR3 is TGCAGTGCTAGGGGGGGACAGACGAGCACAGATACGCAGTATTTT.

In its sample, this clonotype was seen many times. The chain couples TRBV29-1 to TRBJ1-2; D might be TRBD1 (5 bases). The V gene's germline CDR1 is SQVTM and CDR2 ANQGSEA. The ends were cut back, 4 bases at V and 4 bases at J, with 7 bases in the middle. The CDR3 loop spans 11 amino acids. The CDR3 sequence: CSVVTGYGYTF. The CDR3 DNA follows: TGCAGCGTTGTAACAGGCTATGGCTACACCTTC.

This clonotype was recorded at least ten times. V and J are TRBV4-1 and TRBJ2-1; the D is unclear. The length of the CDR3 is 15 residues. Germline loops: CDR1 MGHRA, CDR2 YSYEKL. V shed 4 bases and J shed 10 bases, with 20 bases lying between them. The DNA for the CDR3 is TGCGCCAGCAGCCGAGTCACGGGCCTTAGCAGGGAGCAGTTCTTC. Protein sequence: CASSRVTGLSREQFF.

This clonotype was seen ten or more times. The CDR3 sequence is CSVERRGFAEAFF. The CDR3 region has the DNA TGCAGCGTTGAACGTAGGGGATTTGCTGAAGCTTTCTTT. The chain is built from TRBV29-1 and TRBJ1-1; D possibly corresponds to TRBD1 (5 bases). Trimming pared 2 bases from V and 6 bases from J, leaving 13 bases between. Germline V gene sequence: CDR1 SQVTM, CDR2 ANQGSEA. There are 13 residues in the CDR3. The whole variable domain, remainder taken from reference TRBV29-1 and TRBJ1-1, is SAVISQKPSRDICQRGTSLTIQCQVDSQVTMMFWYRQQPGQSLTLIATANQGSEATYESGFVIDKFPISRPNLTFSTLTVSNMSPEDSSIYLCSVERRGFAEAFFGQGTRLTVV.

This clonotype was recorded at least ten times. The rearrangement joins TRBV7-2 to TRBJ2-2; 9 nucleotides line up with TRBD2. J gave up 2 bases and V 10 bases, and 5 bases lay outside the gene matches. This CDR3 region has 14 residues. Germline CDR1 reads SGHTA; CDR2 reads FQGNSA. The CDR3 reads CATSSGVNTGELFF. The CDR3 DNA reads as TGTGCCACGTCTAGCGGGGTTAACACCGGGGAGCTGTTTTTT.

At least ten counts were recorded for this clonotype. V gene TRBV5-1 combines with J gene TRBJ1-2; 9 bases fit TRBD1. Germline assignment: CDR1 SGHRS and CDR2 YFSETQ. J was trimmed by 2 bases and V by 0 bases; bases with no gene match: 8. The CDR3 has 17 residues. The CDR3 sequence: CASSLDVWGQGNYGYTF. In DNA, the CDR3 is TGCGCCAGCAGCTTGGATGTGTGGGGACAGGGAAACTATGGCTACACCTTC.

This clonotype was seen many times. The chain employs TRBV5-1 and TRBJ1-1, with a tentative D call TRBD1 (5 bases). Per the germline V gene, CDR1 is SGHRS and CDR2 is YFSETQ. V was cut by 0 bases and J by 1 base, with 13 bases left in between. This CDR3 spans 16 amino acids. CDR3 nucleotide sequence: TGCGCCAGCAGCTTGGGGGTTCAGGGACCGAACACTGAAGCTTTCTTT. It yields the protein CASSLGVQGPNTEAFF.

This clonotype was seen at least ten times. The chain has TRBV5-1 and TRBJ1-1; no reliable D call. CDR3 length equals 13 residues. Germline CDR1 and CDR2: SGHRS and YFSETQ. V was trimmed by 4 bases and J by 6 bases, leaving 13 bases between them. CDR3 coding DNA: TGCGCCAGCAGCCTGGAATTGACCGCTGAAGCTTTCTTT. It encodes CASSLELTAEAFF.